This record concerns one TCR beta chain sequence. This clone was detected a few times. What antigen it recognizes has not been identified. Per-nucleotide qualities are absent, and no much larger clonotype sits a single base away. This specimen belongs to a study of shared clonotypes between healthy human individuals (dated by TCRdb to 2019 to 2021). Study-level background: A few men and two women, aged 18 to 49 years, made up the cohort. Different laboratories and diverse techniques were used to prepare libraries and sequence TCR repertoires, to increase sequencing depth and limit assay-specific biases. Between about 0.9 and 9 billion PBMCs per donor were obtained by leukapheresis. To estimate repertoire size and how much clonotypes are shared between individuals, the study performed deep sequencing of blood TCR repertoires from about five healthy adults. For each donor, CD4 naive and CD4 memory were each run on three plates, CD8 naive on two plates, and CD8 memory on one plate.

Reading the germline V gene (reference sequence) gives CDR1 SEHNR and CDR2 FQNEAQ. The CDR3 runs 15 residues from the cysteine to the phenylalanine. Left in the record is the CDR3 DNA by itself, 45 bases read in frame from the first base. V gives up 7 bases and J gives up 2 bases, and the segment between their germline ends measures 17 bases. Using the deep immunoSEQ assay, TCR CDR3 regions were amplified from genomic DNA by multiplex PCR. Extracted genomic DNA from each cell subset was spread evenly across all wells of several immunoSEQ 96-well plates, with each plate serving as a replicate. For sorted subsets, 200 to 250 ng of genomic DNA, equivalent to 25,000 to 35,000 T cell genomes, went into each replicate PCR. Purified libraries were measured with a Qubit 3.0 fluorometer, size-checked on a Bioanalyzer 2100, and measured again with the KAPA Library Quantification kit. A separate single-read 150-cycle Illumina NextSeq 550 flow cell was used to sequence each immunoSEQ 96-well plate. Turning to the authors' computational methods: Because only junctional sequences without quality scores were contained in the immunoSEQ output, filtering matching that applied to full-length reads could not be performed. Sequences were annotated with PyIR, a Python wrapper for IgBLAST v1.9, using IMGT germline references to assign V/J genes and CDR3. Any read was removed if the V/J assignment was weak (E-value above 1e-6), the CDR3 was missing, or the read contained stop codons, out-of-frame junctions, or ambiguous translated residues. V3J clonotypes were defined as sequences sharing the same inferred V gene, J gene, and CDR3 amino acid sequence. The percentage overlap between two repertoires was calculated by dividing the number of shared unique clonotypes by the size of the smaller repertoire. Repertoire richness was assessed with RTK rarefaction, the Chao1 estimator, and Recon v2.1 estimates of unobserved clonotypes. Generation probabilities for all TCRbeta clonotypes obtained by the gDNA method from several donors were computed using OLGA. In TCRdb, the immuneACCESS table is reduced to in-frame sequences with V and J assigned. These tables do not hold every clone; where another copy was compared, an unresolved V gene accounts for under half, and the others remain unexplained. D and trimming come from the DNA, and the V and J calls and clone size come from that table. The sample records 1.5 million to 2.5 million clones, approximately 95% of which are singletons. Jointly, the top ten make up less than 1.5% of the sample.

For the CD8 naive samples, CD45RO-negative cells were positively selected for CCR7, yielding a CD45RA+CCR7+ population from which TemRA cells were excluded. The donors were healthy, HIV-negative adults who had no recently reported acute infections or vaccinations. Every donor was a Caucasian adult living in Nashville, Tennessee, USA. Blood was obtained by leukapheresis, after which PBMCs were separated by Ficoll-Histopaque density gradient centrifugation and cryopreserved in liquid nitrogen vapor phase. Purity and quantity of every magnetically sorted T cell population were checked by analytical flow cytometry. From each sorted fraction, genomic DNA was isolated and quantified by UV absorbance on a Nanodrop 2000c. What the work shows at the level of the full study, not this receptor alone: Sampling was limited to blood, and TCR repertoires in tissue likely differ from TCR repertoires in blood. Pairwise subsampling indicated that sequencing depth was expected to affect the degree of clonotype sharing among donors. When several donors were compared, the shared fraction of clonotypes was around 4.6% for naive CD4, roughly 3.3% for naive CD8, roughly 2.3% for memory CD4, and less than 0.5% for memory CD8. Incomplete sequencing was indicated by rarefaction of sorted-subset datasets, despite the large sequencing depth. Larger estimated clonotype richness was generally found for naive subsets than for memory subsets. Because the study included a small number of donors, the genetic and exposure-history diversity represented was limited. Clonotypes shared by all four sorted-subset donors showed higher generation probabilities than non-shared clonotypes.

The rearrangement joined TRBV7-9 to TRBJ1-1, with no confident D gene call. The sequenced sample was naive CD8+ T cells sorted from blood. This sample's cell subset or site label indicates: CD45RA+CCR7+. This clonotype originated in a man aged 18 to 30 in good health. Here the CDR3 is given as CASITTHRINTEAFF. The nucleotides read TGTGCCAGCATCACAACCCACAGAATAAACACTGAAGCTTTCTTT.